Listed below are T cell receptor beta chains from one sample, sequenced in a study of T cell changes during pregnancy in multiple sclerosis. The protocol was immunoSEQ multiplex PCR, while the TCRdb copy is restricted to in-frame clones and leaves out a portion. The top ten hold less than 3% of the sample, which has 70,000 to 85,000 clones, about 92% seen once. The input for sequencing was peripheral blood, taken before pregnancy. The receptor set was obtained from a female donor with multiple sclerosis, enrolled in a pregnancy study. The CDR3 runs from the conserved cysteine through the conserved F or W. D genes are given only for firm matches. Clone size is stated in some rows and not others, as once, few, many or a class when expanded.

j_gene | d_gene | v_gene | abundance | CDR3aa | CDR3nt
TRBJ2-1 | TRBD1 | TRBV27 | - | CASSPGTGGPLRTWGDEQFF | TGTGCCAGCAGTCCCGGGACAGGGGGCCCGCTGAGAACATGGGGAGATGAGCAGTTCTTC
TRBJ2-4 | - | TRBV4-2 | - | CASSQERTAGGFFNF | TGTGCCAGCAGCCAAGAGAGGACAGCAGGTGGATTCTTCAACTTC
TRBJ2-5 | TRBD2 | TRBV12-5 | - | CASGLDLPVAGRGETQYF | TGTGCTAGTGGTTTGGACCTCCCAGTAGCGGGGAGGGGGGAGACCCAGTACTTC
TRBJ2-5 | - | TRBV2 | - | CASTPGRYQETQYF | TGTGCCAGCACTCCTGGGAGATACCAAGAGACCCAGTACTTC
TRBJ2-5 | TRBD1 | TRBV9 | - | CASSRYRDRGLETQYF | TGTGCCAGCAGCAGATACCGGGACAGGGGGTTGGAGACCCAGTACTTC
TRBJ1-3 | - | TRBV6-5 | - | CASSYGQGSGNTIYF | TGTGCCAGCAGTTACGGTCAGGGCTCTGGAAACACCATATATTTT
TRBJ1-4 | TRBD1 | TRBV14 | few | CASSLGQGFEKLFF | TGTGCCAGCAGCCTGGGACAGGGGTTCGAAAAACTGTTTTTT
TRBJ1-5 | TRBD1 | TRBV19 | once | CASSPGTGTGNQPQHF | TGTGCCAGTAGTCCCGGGACAGGCACGGGCAATCAGCCCCAGCATTTT
TRBJ2-7 | TRBD2 | TRBV28 | - | CASLTSGYEQYF | TGTGCCAGCCTCACTAGCGGCTACGAGCAGTACTTC
TRBJ1-5 | TRBD1 | TRBV5-8 | - | CASSPGQFLKPQHF | TGTGCCAGCAGCCCGGGACAGTTCCTAAAGCCCCAGCATTTT
TRBJ2-5 | - | TRBV2 | - | CASSELEWETQYF | TGTGCCAGCAGTGAATTGGAGTGGGAGACCCAGTACTTC
TRBJ2-3 | TRBD2 | TRBV5-1 | - | CASSLAASGNTQYF | TGCGCCAGCAGCTTGGCCGCTAGCGGGAATACGCAGTATTTT
TRBJ1-3 | TRBD1 | TRBV5-5 | - | CASSLGTGFSGNTIYF | TGTGCCAGCAGCTTAGGGACAGGGTTTTCTGGAAACACCATATATTTT
TRBJ1-5 | - | TRBV6-5 | few | CASSPTREQPQHF | TGTGCCAGCAGTCCCACGAGGGAGCAGCCCCAGCATTTT
TRBJ2-5 | TRBD2 | TRBV7-8 | - | CASSLRTSGSGGETQYF | TGTGCCAGCAGCCTCCGGACTAGCGGGAGTGGGGGAGAGACCCAGTACTTC
TRBJ1-2 | TRBD1 | TRBV5-6 | - | CASSSYRGSYYGYTF | TGTGCCAGCAGCTCCTACAGGGGGTCCTACTATGGCTACACCTTC
TRBJ2-2 | TRBD2 | TRBV2 | - | CASSEGGRALETGELFF | TGTGCCAGCAGTGAAGGCGGGAGGGCCCTCGAGACCGGGGAGCTGTTTTTT
TRBJ2-7 | TRBD2 | TRBV27 | once | CASSPRLAGVVQQYF | TGTGCCAGCAGTCCTCGACTAGCGGGAGTGGTTCAGCAGTACTTC
TRBJ2-7 | - | TRBV27 | - | CASSRRQRGGYEQYF | TGTGCCAGCAGTCGAAGACAAAGGGGTGGCTACGAGCAGTACTTC
TRBJ2-1 | TRBD1 | TRBV7-2 | - | CASSLVGGQGWDNEQFF | TGTGCCAGCAGCTTAGTAGGGGGACAGGGCTGGGACAATGAGCAGTTCTTC
TRBJ2-7 | TRBD2 | TRBV5-5 | - | CASSLGTSGIYEQYF | TGTGCCAGCAGCTTGGGGACTAGCGGAATTTACGAGCAGTACTTC
TRBJ2-2 | TRBD1 | TRBV5-8 | - | CASSFYRGRNGELFF | TGTGCCAGCAGCTTTTACAGGGGGCGCAACGGGGAGCTGTTTTTT
TRBJ1-1 | - | TRBV29-1 | - | CSVQGFGTEAFF | TGCAGCGTACAGGGATTTGGCACTGAAGCTTTCTTT
TRBJ2-1 | TRBD2 | TRBV5-1 | - | CASIPTGGGSNEQFF | TGCGCCAGTATCCCTACCGGGGGGGGCTCCAATGAGCAGTTCTTC
TRBJ2-1 | - | TRBV2 | - | CASSGSGEQFF | TGTGCCAGCAGTGGGTCGGGAGAGCAGTTCTTC
TRBJ2-7 | TRBD2 | TRBV11-1 | few | CASSGQGLAVGEQYF | TGTGCCAGCAGCGGCCAGGGACTAGCGGTGGGCGAGCAGTACTTC
TRBJ2-2 | - | TRBV4-2 | few | CASSQGWRSNTGELFF | TGTGCCAGCAGCCAAGGGTGGCGGTCGAACACCGGGGAGCTGTTTTTT
TRBJ2-1 | TRBD2 | TRBV5-1 | - | CASSFGAGGYNEQFF | TGCGCCAGCAGCTTCGGAGCGGGAGGTTACAATGAGCAGTTCTTC
TRBJ2-7 | - | TRBV7-6 | - | CASSLQGGSYEQYF | TGTGCCAGCAGCTTACAGGGGGGCTCCTACGAGCAGTACTTC
TRBJ2-5 | - | TRBV18 | many | CASSPGGVKETQYF | TGTGCCAGCTCACCGGGGGGAGTGAAAGAGACCCAGTACTTC
TRBJ2-1 | - | TRBV5-1 | - | CASSLGPYNEQFF | TGCGCCAGCAGCTTGGGGCCTTACAATGAGCAGTTCTTC
TRBJ2-7 | - | TRBV6-1 | - | CASSEAKAGGAQYF | TGTGCCAGCAGTGAAGCAAAAGCGGGTGGCGCCCAGTACTTC
TRBJ2-1 | TRBD1 | TRBV6-6 | - | CASNGQGNRFF | TGTGCCAGCAATGGACAGGGGAATCGGTTCTTC
TRBJ2-7 | - | TRBV6-6 | - | CASSYGGIYEQYF | TGTGCCAGCAGTTACGGCGGGATATACGAGCAGTACTTC
TRBJ2-5 | - | TRBV7-9 | - | CASSLTGTNQETQYF | TGTGCCAGCAGCCTCACCGGGACAAACCAAGAGACCCAGTACTTC
TRBJ1-1 | - | TRBV28 | - | CASSLTETEAFF | TGTGCCAGCAGTTTGACAGAGACTGAAGCTTTCTTT
TRBJ2-7 | TRBD1 | TRBV29-1 | - | CSVRDRASSYEQYF | TGCAGCGTTAGGGACAGGGCCAGCTCCTACGAGCAGTACTTC
TRBJ2-7 | TRBD2 | TRBV4-2 | - | CASSRTSGRSTYEQYF | TGTGCCAGCAGCCGGACTAGCGGGAGGTCAACCTACGAGCAGTACTTC
TRBJ1-2 | - | TRBV5-4 | - | CASSLAGLSKEANYGYTF | TGTGCCAGCAGCTTGGCCGGTTTGTCGAAGGAGGCTAACTATGGCTACACCTTC
TRBJ2-2 | - | TRBV5-4 | - | CASSDGRDTGELFF | TGTGCCAGCAGTGACGGGCGGGATACCGGGGAGCTGTTTTTT
TRBJ1-1 | - | TRBV4-3 | - | CASSRDQGNTEAFF | TGCGCCAGCAGCCGGGATCAGGGGAACACTGAAGCTTTCTTT
TRBJ1-1 | TRBD1 | TRBV27 | - | CASRYTGGDTEAFF | TGTGCCAGCAGATACACAGGGGGGGACACTGAAGCTTTCTTT
TRBJ2-7 | - | TRBV7-6 | - | CASSLTGSEIYEQYF | TGTGCCAGCAGCTTAACAGGGAGCGAAATCTACGAGCAGTACTTC
TRBJ1-4 | TRBD1 | TRBV28 | - | CASRRQGVTITNEKLFF | TGTGCCAGCAGGAGACAGGGGGTAACCATAACTAATGAAAAACTGTTTTTT
TRBJ2-7 | - | TRBV2 | - | CASKSGFTYEQYF | TGTGCCAGCAAAAGCGGATTTACCTACGAGCAGTACTTC
TRBJ2-7 | TRBD1 | TRBV2 | - | CATQPGQASYEQYF | TGTGCCACCCAACCGGGACAGGCATCTTACGAGCAGTACTTC
TRBJ2-7 | TRBD2 | TRBV6-6 | - | CATLYSSGRYYEQYF | TGTGCCACCCTTTACTCTAGCGGGAGGTACTACGAGCAGTACTTC
TRBJ2-3 | TRBD1 | TRBV19 | - | CASSNPAQDRVRDTQYF | TGTGCCAGTAGTAACCCCGCCCAGGACAGGGTGAGAGATACGCAGTATTTT
TRBJ2-2 | - | TRBV14 | - | CASSQDLGATGELFF | TGTGCCAGCAGCCAAGATCTAGGGGCGACCGGGGAGCTGTTTTTT
TRBJ2-2 | TRBD1 | TRBV27 | - | CASRGQGMNTGELFF | TGTGCCAGCAGGGGACAGGGAATGAACACCGGGGAGCTGTTTTTT
TRBJ2-1 | - | TRBV21-1 | - | CASSKELAGVDVGQFF | TGTGCCAGCAGCAAAGAATTAGCGGGAGTGGATGTAGGGCAGTTCTTC
TRBJ2-3 | TRBD2 | TRBV19 | - | CASSRREGFDTQYF | TGTGCCAGTAGTCGGCGGGAGGGTTTTGATACGCAGTATTTT
TRBJ2-7 | - | TRBV10-3 | - | CAISSSGDGYEQYF | TGTGCCATCAGTTCTTCAGGGGACGGCTACGAGCAGTACTTC
TRBJ2-3 | TRBD2 | TRBV6-7 | few | CASSYELAGGPTDTQYF | TGTGCCAGCAGTTACGAACTAGCGGGAGGACCCACAGATACGCAGTATTTT
TRBJ1-2 | - | TRBV7-9 | - | CASSALAAPEMF | TGTGCCAGCAGCGCGTTGGCGGCACCGGAGATGTTC
TRBJ2-7 | TRBD1 | TRBV7-2 | - | CASSLEGQDSYEQYF | TGTGCCAGCAGCTTAGAGGGACAGGACTCCTACGAGCAGTACTTC
TRBJ1-2 | - | TRBV19 | - | CASSSGGPGYTF | TGTGCCAGTAGTAGCGGGGGCCCTGGCTACACCTTC
TRBJ2-3 | TRBD2 | TRBV28 | - | CASSLGGLAGWRVGTDTQYF | TGTGCCAGCAGCCTAGGGGGACTAGCGGGATGGAGGGTGGGGACAGATACGCAGTATTTT